What follows are 28 T cell receptor beta chains derived from one specimen sequenced in a study of CD8+CD57+ T cells in acquired aplastic anemia. TCR beta VDJ and CDR3 profiles were obtained from a genomic DNA template. TCRdb re-called the reads with MiXCR, one entry per CDR3 protein. Of a few hundred thousand distinct CDR3 sequences in the sample, approximately 70% are singletons; the top ten hold 4%. Sequencing was performed on sorted CD4+, CD8+, or CD8+CD57+ T cells (not recorded which) from PBMCs. The origin of the receptors is a human donor in good health, serving as a control.

The CDR3 protein is CASNAGRREETQYF. The CDR3 DNA follows: TGTGCCAGCAACGCAGGGAGAAGGGAAGAGACCCAGTACTTC. V is TRBV7-9 and J is TRBJ2-5; perhaps D is TRBD1 or TRBD2 (5 bases each). Trimming removed 7 bases from V and 3 bases from J, with 15 bases in between. Germline V gene lookup returns CDR1 SEHNR and CDR2 FQNEAQ (reference sequence). The CDR3 loop spans 14 amino acids.

Turning to this clonotype: The junction departs from the called germline gene at one end, perhaps through a read error. The chain employs TRBV7-3 and TRBJ1-2, with D unclear. There are 14 residues in the CDR3. The V gene's germline CDR1 is SGHTA and CDR2 FQGTGA. The CDR3 spells CASSPSPQVYGYTF. The DNA of the CDR3 is TGTGCCAGCAGCCCAAGCCCGCAGGTGTATGGCTACACTTTC.

This clonotype was seen many times. The CDR3 sequence: CASRADSSSGNTIYF. The CDR3 DNA sequence: TGTGCCAGCAGAGCCGACAGCAGCTCTGGAAACACCATATATTTT. This chain links TRBV6-4 with TRBJ1-3; TRBD1 might be the D (5 bases). Per germline, CDR1 MRHNA and CDR2 SNTAGT. CDR3 length equals 15 residues. V lost 6 bases to trimming and J lost 0 bases, with 12 bases between them.

CDR3 sequence (DNA): TGTGCCAGCAGCTTCCGGGGGCGGGGAGACTATGAAAAACTGTTTTTT. Its translation: CASSFRGRGDYEKLFF. The V call is TRBV5-4, the J call TRBJ1-4; perhaps TRBD1 as D (6 bases). V was clipped by 2 bases and J by 6 bases, with 17 bases between them. Germline V CDR1 and CDR2: SGHNT, YYREEE (reference sequence). The CDR3 runs 16 residues.

The chain has TRBV2 and TRBJ2-7, with TRBD2 matching 7 bases. This CDR3 spans 14 amino acids. In germline, CDR1 is SNHLY, CDR2 FYNNEI. The J segment lost 2 bases and the V segment lost 10 bases, leaving 11 bases of the junction unmatched. The CDR3: CATSGDRATYEQYF. DNA for the CDR3: TGTGCCACCAGCGGGGACCGCGCCACCTACGAGCAGTACTTC.

A word on this clonotype: Its ends do not fully match the called genes, so a read error is possible. The CDR3 loop reads CSVSPGPGNDF. Here the CDR3 DNA reads TGCAGTGTCAGTCCGGGACCGGGAAATGACTTC. The chain carries TRBV20-1 and TRBJ2-7; D might be TRBD1 or TRBD2, each matching 5 bases. The V gene's germline CDR1 is DFQATT and CDR2 SNEGSKA (reference sequence). This CDR3 spans 11 amino acids.

The rearrangement joins TRBV5-5 to TRBJ1-3, with D unresolved. Germline V gene data show CDR1 as SGHKS and CDR2 as YYEKEE (reference sequence). V lost 5 bases, J lost 8 bases, and 8 bases lay in between. This CDR3 comprises 11 residues. CDR3 in DNA: TGTGCCAGCAGTTTTGGGCACACCATATATTTT. Protein product: CASSFGHTIYF.

This clonotype has ten or more counts. The chain couples TRBV7-3 to TRBJ2-3; D call uncertain. This CDR3 has 14 residues. Trimming took off 5 bases at V and 4 bases at J, with 13 bases between the two ends. Germline V CDR1 and CDR2: SGHTA, FQGTGA. The CDR3 loop is CASSPTPMSDTQYF. In DNA, the CDR3 is TGTGCCAGCAGCCCCACCCCAATGTCAGATACGCAGTATTTT.

The rearrangement joins TRBV7-3 to TRBJ1-5; TRBD1 matches at 8 bases. The CDR3 contains 14 residues. Germline V gives CDR1 SGHTA, CDR2 FQGTGA. The trim removed 5 bases at V and 11 bases at J, leaving 11 bases unmatched. This CDR3 reads CASSVIQGGQTQHF. The CDR3 DNA follows: TGTGCCAGCAGCGTGATACAGGGGGGACAGACCCAGCATTTT.

In this sample, this clonotype turned up many times. V gene TRBV7-7 combines with J gene TRBJ2-5, with TRBD2 matching over 9 bases. The germline V gene has CDR1 SSHAT and CDR2 FNYEAQ (reference sequence). The CDR3 runs to 17 residues. The ends lost 5 bases at V and 5 bases at J; junction bases unmatched: 15. The CDR3 DNA sequence: TGTGCCAGCAGCCCTCGGTTTAGCGGGGGCTTGGGGGAGACCCAGTACTTC. As protein: CASSPRFSGGLGETQYF.

This clonotype was found many times. The junction and the germline gene differ at one end; a read error may be behind it. CDR3 DNA sequence: TGTGCTAGCAGCTTAGCGACAGGAGATAATTCACCCCTCCACTTT. Protein product: CASSLATGDNSPLHF. The chain uses TRBV7-7 and TRBJ1-6; a weak D match, TRBD1 (6 bases). Germline V gene sequence: CDR1 SSHAT, CDR2 FNYEAQ (reference sequence). The CDR3 covers 15 residues.

This clonotype was detected ten times or more. The genes are TRBV20-1 and TRBJ1-2; 9 bases line up with TRBD1. CDR1 is DFQATT, CDR2 SNEGSKA, per germline (reference sequence). V was clipped by 0 bases and J by 5 bases; unmatched bases: 4. The CDR3 contains 14 residues. CDR3 coding DNA: TGCAGTGCTAGAGATCAGGGACAGGGTTATGGCTACACCTTC. Amino acids: CSARDQGQGYGYTF.

This clonotype was seen repeatedly, ten times or more. DNA of the CDR3: TGCAGTGCTTTTAGACAGGACACTGAAGCTTTCTTT. Encoded protein: CSAFRQDTEAFF. V is TRBV20-1 and J is TRBJ1-1; the D gene is possibly TRBD1 (6 bases). The CDR3 is 12 residues long. V was trimmed by 5 bases and J by 3 bases, leaving 10 bases between them. Germline assignment: CDR1 DFQATT and CDR2 SNEGSKA (reference sequence).

CDR3: CSASSGTGIVWTGELFF. The CDR3 bases are TGCAGTGCTAGTTCCGGGACAGGGATCGTATGGACCGGGGAGCTGTTTTTT. The chain couples TRBV20-1 to TRBJ2-2, with 9 bases lining up with TRBD1. Per the germline V gene, CDR1 is DFQATT and CDR2 is SNEGSKA (reference sequence). This CDR3 has 17 residues. V trimming: 3 bases; J trimming: 5 bases; junction bases outside the gene matches: 13.

J is TRBJ1-1 and V is TRBV5-6; D uncertain. The germline V gene encodes CDR1 SGHDT and CDR2 YYEEEE. This CDR3 contains 13 residues. With 5 bases removed from V and 2 bases from J, the gap between germline ends came to 10 bases. For the CDR3, the DNA is TGTGCCAGCAGTGAAAGCGCCAACACTGAAGCTTTCTTT. Its translation is CASSESANTEAFF.

On this clonotype: The DNA is omitted, as the CDR3 cannot be located on it reliably, and the CDR3 follows TCRdb's listing. This sequence joins TRBV7-9 and TRBJ2-5; the D segment call TRBD1 is taken from the table without a DNA check. The CDR3 extends over 15 residues, inclusive of both ends. Germline assignment: CDR1 SEHNR and CDR2 FQNEAQ (reference sequence). CDR3 amino acids: CASSNDRVFWPRQYF.

In this sample, this clonotype turned up a few times. The chain recombines TRBV10-3 with TRBJ2-3; 11 bases fit TRBD1. This CDR3 has 14 residues. Germline V gene sequence: CDR1 ENHRY, CDR2 SYGVKD. The trim removed 6 bases at V and 8 bases at J, leaving 7 bases unmatched. The CDR3 DNA reads as TGTGCCATCAGGCCGGGACAGGGGGGTGGTACGCAGTATTTT. Translation: CAIRPGQGGGTQYF.

V gene TRBV20-1 combines with J gene TRBJ2-7; 9 bases are a match to TRBD2. The CDR3 spans 14 residues. Germline lookup yields CDR1 DFQATT and CDR2 SNEGSKA (reference sequence). Trimming cost V 3 bases and J 4 bases; bases outside gene matches: 7. CDR3 loop: CSARWLAGSYEQYF. For the CDR3, the DNA is TGCAGTGCTAGGTGGCTAGCGGGGTCTTACGAGCAGTACTTC.

This clonotype came up a few times. This sequence may be a read error, since a much larger clone differs from it by one base. The genes are TRBV3-2 and TRBJ2-7. TRBV3-2 is a known pseudogene. This CDR3 spans 13 amino acids. The CDR3 is CASSRTKEYKQYF. CDR3 in DNA: TGTGCCAGCAGCCGTACCAAGGAATACAAGCAGTACTTC.

This clonotype occurred a few times. The gene calls are TRBV20-1 and TRBJ2-3; no reliable D call. V was clipped by 0 bases and J by 2 bases, with 3 bases between them. The CDR3 totals 12 residues. The germline V gene has CDR1 DFQATT and CDR2 SNEGSKA (reference sequence). In DNA, the CDR3 is TGCAGTGCTAGAGAGGACACAGATACGCAGTATTTT. Its translation is CSAREDTDTQYF.

As regards this clonotype: A read error may produce the germline difference seen at one junction end. This chain uses TRBV7-3 with TRBJ1-2; D remains ambiguous. The CDR3 extends over 14 amino acids. CDR1 is SGHTA and CDR2 is FQGTGA in the germline V gene. The CDR3 DNA reads as TGTGCCAGCAGCTTAACGGGGAATCAGTCCCAGCATTCCTTC. Residues: CASSLTGNQSQHSF.

This clonotype was observed at least ten times. The gene calls are TRBV20-1 and TRBJ1-5; 9 positions agree with TRBD1. This CDR3 has 13 amino acids. Germline V lookup: CDR1 DFQATT, CDR2 SNEGSKA (reference sequence). Unmatched junction bases numbered 5, after V lost 6 bases and J lost 5 bases. The CDR3, as DNA: TGCAGTGCAGACAGGGGGTCGGATCAGCCCCAGCATTTT. It yields the protein CSADRGSDQPQHF.

The chain carries TRBV5-4 and TRBJ1-1; D is uncertain. Germline CDR1 and CDR2: SGHNT and YYREEE (reference sequence). The CDR3 spans 16 residues. V was clipped by 0 bases and J by 6 bases, with 18 bases between them. In DNA, the CDR3 is TGTGCCAGCAGCTTGGGGGTCTGGGATTCGGGCTCTGAAGCTTTCTTT. It is translated as CASSLGVWDSGSEAFF.

This clonotype was seen repeatedly, ten times or more. The chain couples TRBV15 to TRBJ2-2; 8 bases fit TRBD1. The germline CDR1 and CDR2 sequences are LNHNV and YYDKDF (reference sequence). There are 15 residues in the CDR3. With 1 base clipped from V and 5 bases from J, the junction kept 3 bases outside the gene matches. CDR3 coding DNA: TGTGCCACCAGCAGAGGGGACAGGACAACCGGGGAGCTGTTTTTT. Amino acids: CATSRGDRTTGELFF.

This clonotype was seen at least ten times. This chain uses TRBV5-4 with TRBJ1-3; D unclear. The CDR3 is 12 amino acids. CDR1 SGHNT and CDR2 YYREEE come from the germline V gene (reference sequence). Trimming stripped 7 bases from V and 4 bases from J, with 9 bases between. This chain's CDR3 is CASGPLGNTIYF. Here the CDR3 DNA reads TGTGCCAGCGGTCCTTTAGGAAACACCATATATTTT.

This rearrangement joins TRBV20-1 to TRBJ1-1; D is possibly TRBD1 (5 bases). Germline-derived CDR1 and CDR2 are DFQATT and SNEGSKA (reference sequence). Trimming removed 2 bases at V and 8 bases at J, with 21 bases between. There are 15 residues in the CDR3. The CDR3 DNA sequence: TGCAGTGCTAGAAAGGCGGGGGAGACCCGGGGAGAAGCTTTCTTT. It is translated as CSARKAGETRGEAFF.

This chain links TRBV19 with TRBJ2-1, with 9 bases identical to TRBD1. J gave up 8 bases and V 8 bases, and 10 bases lay outside the gene matches. The CDR3 consists of 14 residues. Germline V lookup: CDR1 LNHDA, CDR2 SQIVND (reference sequence). CDR3 sequence reads: CASGDRESSHEQFF. CDR3 nucleotides: TGTGCCAGTGGGGACAGGGAGTCTAGCCATGAGCAGTTCTTC. Based on the CDR3 plus reference TRBV19 and TRBJ2-1, the full variable domain is DGGITQSPKYLFRKEGQNVTLSCEQNLNHDAMYWYRQDPGQGLRLIYYSQIVNDFQKGDIAEGYSVSREKKESFPLTVTSAQKNPTAFYLCASGDRESSHEQFFGPGTRLTVL.

CDR3 sequence (DNA): TGCGCCAGCAGCCGGACAGGATGGGGCACACCCCTCCACTTT. Translation gives CASSRTGWGTPLHF. The chain carries TRBV5-1 and TRBJ1-6, with 7 nucleotides matching TRBD1. The J segment lost 11 bases and the V segment lost 4 bases, leaving 9 bases of the junction unmatched. CDR1 is SGHRS and CDR2 is YFSETQ in the germline V gene. This CDR3 has 14 amino acids.